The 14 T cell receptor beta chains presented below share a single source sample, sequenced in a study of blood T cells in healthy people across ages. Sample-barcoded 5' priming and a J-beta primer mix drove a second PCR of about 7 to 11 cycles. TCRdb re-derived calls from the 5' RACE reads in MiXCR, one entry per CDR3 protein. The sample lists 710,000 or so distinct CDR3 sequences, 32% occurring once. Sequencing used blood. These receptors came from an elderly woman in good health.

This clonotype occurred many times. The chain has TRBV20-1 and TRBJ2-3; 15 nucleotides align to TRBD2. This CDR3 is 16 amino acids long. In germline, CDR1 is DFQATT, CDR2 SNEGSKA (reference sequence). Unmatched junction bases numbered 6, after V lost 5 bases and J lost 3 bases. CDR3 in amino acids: CSAPGLAGGGTDTQYF. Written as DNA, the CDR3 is TGCAGTGCTCCTGGACTAGCGGGGGGGGGAACAGATACGCAGTATTTT.

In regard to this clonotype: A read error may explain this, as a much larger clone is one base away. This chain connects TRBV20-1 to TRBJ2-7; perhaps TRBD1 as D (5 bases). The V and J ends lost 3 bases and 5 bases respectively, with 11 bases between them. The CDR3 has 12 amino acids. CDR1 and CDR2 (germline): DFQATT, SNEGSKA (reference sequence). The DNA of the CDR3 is TGCAGTGCTAGTGGGGCTAGGAACGAGCAGTACTTC. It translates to CSASGARNEQYF.

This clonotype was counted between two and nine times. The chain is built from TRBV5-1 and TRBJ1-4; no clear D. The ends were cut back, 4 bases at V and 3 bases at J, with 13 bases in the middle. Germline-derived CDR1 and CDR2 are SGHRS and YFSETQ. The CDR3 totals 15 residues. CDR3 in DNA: TGCGCCAGCAGCCGAGTTAGTGGAGCTAATGAAAAACTGTTTTTT. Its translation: CASSRVSGANEKLFF.

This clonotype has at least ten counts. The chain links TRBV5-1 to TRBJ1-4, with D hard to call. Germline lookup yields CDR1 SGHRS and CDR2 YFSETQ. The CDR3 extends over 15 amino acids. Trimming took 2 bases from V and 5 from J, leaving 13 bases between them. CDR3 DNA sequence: TGCGCCAGCAGCTTATCTTCTCTGGGGAATGAAAAACTGTTTTTT. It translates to CASSLSSLGNEKLFF. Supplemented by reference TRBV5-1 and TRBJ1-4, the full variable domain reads KAGVTQTPRYLIKTRGQQVTLSCSPISGHRSVSWYQQTPGQGLQFLFEYFSETQRNKGNFPGRFSGRQFSNSRSEMNVSTLELGDSALYLCASSLSSLGNEKLFFGSGTQLSVL.

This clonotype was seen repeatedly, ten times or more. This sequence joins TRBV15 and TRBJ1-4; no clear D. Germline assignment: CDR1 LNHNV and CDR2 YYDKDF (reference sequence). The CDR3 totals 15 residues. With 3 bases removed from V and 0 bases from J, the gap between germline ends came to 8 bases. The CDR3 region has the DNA TGTGCCACCAGCAGGACCGGGACAACTAATGAAAAACTGTTTTTT. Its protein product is CATSRTGTTNEKLFF.

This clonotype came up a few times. CDR3 protein: CAWSVGTHYQPQHF. CDR3 coding DNA: TGTGCCTGGAGTGTCGGGACACATTATCAGCCCCAGCATTTT. The chain recombines TRBV30 with TRBJ1-5; D may be TRBD1 (6 bases). V lost 0 bases, J lost 5 bases, and 11 bases lay in between. From germline, CDR1 is GTSNPN and CDR2 SVGIG (reference sequence). The CDR3 consists of 14 residues. Combining the CDR3 with reference TRBV30 and TRBJ1-5 gives the whole variable domain SQTIHQWPATLVQPVGSPLSLECTVEGTSNPNLYWYRQAAGRGLQLLFYSVGIGQISSEVPQNLSASRPQDRQFILSSKKLLLSDSGFYLCAWSVGTHYQPQHFGDGTRLSIL.

The CDR3, as DNA: TGTGCCAGCAGCCAAGAAGGGAACCTAAAACCGTTCTTC. This codes for CASSQEGNLKPFF. V usage is TRBV4-2 and J usage is TRBJ2-1; D not resolved. Trimming pared 0 bases from V and 15 bases from J, leaving 15 bases between. The CDR3 runs to 13 residues. The germline V gene encodes CDR1 LGHNA and CDR2 YNFKEQ.

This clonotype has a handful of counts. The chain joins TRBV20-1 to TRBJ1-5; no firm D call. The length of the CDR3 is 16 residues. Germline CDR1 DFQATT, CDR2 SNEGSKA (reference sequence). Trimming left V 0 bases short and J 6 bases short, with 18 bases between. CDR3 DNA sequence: TGCAGTGCTAGAGATTCTTTTAACAGCAGAGGTCAGCCCCAGCATTTT. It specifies CSARDSFNSRGQPQHF.

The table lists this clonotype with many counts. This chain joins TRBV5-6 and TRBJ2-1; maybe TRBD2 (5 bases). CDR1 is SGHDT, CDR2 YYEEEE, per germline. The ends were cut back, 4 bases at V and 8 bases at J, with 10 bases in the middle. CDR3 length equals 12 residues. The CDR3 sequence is CASSRGWHEQFF. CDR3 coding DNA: TGTGCCAGCAGCCGCGGGTGGCATGAGCAGTTCTTC.

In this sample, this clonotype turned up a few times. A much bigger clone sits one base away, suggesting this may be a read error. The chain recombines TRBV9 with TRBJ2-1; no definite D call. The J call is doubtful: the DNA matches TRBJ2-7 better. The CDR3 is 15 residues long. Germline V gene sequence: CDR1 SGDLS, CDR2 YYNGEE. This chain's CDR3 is CASSVRPDPHNEQYF. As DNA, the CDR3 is TGTGCCAGCAGCGTACGTCCGGATCCCCACAATGAGCAGTACTTC.

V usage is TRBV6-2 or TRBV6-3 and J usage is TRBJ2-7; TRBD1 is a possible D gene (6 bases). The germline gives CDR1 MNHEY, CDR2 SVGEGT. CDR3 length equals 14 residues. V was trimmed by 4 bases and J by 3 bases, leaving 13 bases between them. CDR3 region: CASSSNREGYEQYF. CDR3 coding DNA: TGTGCCAGCAGTTCGAACAGGGAAGGCTACGAGCAGTACTTC.

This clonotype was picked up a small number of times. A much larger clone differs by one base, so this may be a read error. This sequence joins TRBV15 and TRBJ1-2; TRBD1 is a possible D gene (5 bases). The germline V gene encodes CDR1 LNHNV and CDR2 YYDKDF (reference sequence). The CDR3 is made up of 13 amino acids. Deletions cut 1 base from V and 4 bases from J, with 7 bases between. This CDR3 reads CATSRGQFYGYTF. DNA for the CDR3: TGTGCCACCAGCAGAGGACAGTTCTATGGCTACACCTTC.

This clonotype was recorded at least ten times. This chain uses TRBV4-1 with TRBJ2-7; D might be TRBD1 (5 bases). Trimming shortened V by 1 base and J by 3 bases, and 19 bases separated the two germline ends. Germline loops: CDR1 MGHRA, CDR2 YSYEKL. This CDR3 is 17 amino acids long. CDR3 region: CASSQGNGQKGYYEQYF. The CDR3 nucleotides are TGCGCCAGCAGCCAAGGGAATGGACAAAAGGGGTACTACGAGCAGTACTTC.

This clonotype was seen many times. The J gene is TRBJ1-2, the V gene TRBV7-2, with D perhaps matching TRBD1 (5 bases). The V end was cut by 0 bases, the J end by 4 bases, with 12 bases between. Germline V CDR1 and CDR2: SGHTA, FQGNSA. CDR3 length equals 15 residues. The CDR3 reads CASSLAAQGPYGYTF. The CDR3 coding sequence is TGTGCCAGCAGCTTAGCAGCGCAGGGACCCTATGGCTACACCTTC.